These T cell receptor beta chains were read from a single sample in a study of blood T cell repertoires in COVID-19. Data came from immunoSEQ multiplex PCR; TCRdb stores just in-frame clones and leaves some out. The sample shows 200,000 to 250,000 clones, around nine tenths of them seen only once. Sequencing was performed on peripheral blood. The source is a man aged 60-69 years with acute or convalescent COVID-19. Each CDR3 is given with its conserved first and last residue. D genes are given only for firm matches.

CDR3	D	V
CASNRNHRDSTYGYTF	TRBD1	TRBV4-2
CASSPRQRAKLFF	NA	TRBV5-6
CASRTGTGFPSGEKLFF	TRBD1	TRBV19
CASSLGRHLSTDTQYF	NA	TRBV7-2
CASSLAGRTGNYNEQFF	TRBD1	TRBV5-1
CATSDLFPRDTQYF	NA	TRBV24-1
CASSDIGGGSPLHF	NA	TRBV5-1
CAWSPVNSEQYF	NA	TRBV30
CASKSSGGAIRETQYF	TRBD2	TRBV2
CASNQQGEGYGYTF	TRBD1	TRBV28
CASSSPMGRGSTDTQYF	TRBD2	TRBV9
CASSDSPAGQTTEAFF	NA	TRBV6-4
CASSFPTATNEKLFF	NA	TRBV6-2/TRBV6-3
CASSFWGQVAGNTIYF	TRBD1	TRBV5-1
CASSLGMQGMGNSPLHF	NA	TRBV7-9
CASSQDHVQGAHRNYGYTF	TRBD1	TRBV4-3
CASSQDRGLPKETQYF	NA	TRBV4-3
CASLAPGEAGELFF	NA	TRBV5-4
CASSVAPTQDEKLFF	NA	TRBV9
CASSIVWRSKGQGSGNTIYF	TRBD1	TRBV19